This entry features one T cell receptor beta chain sequence. Germline loops: CDR1 MNHEY, CDR2 SVGAGI. The CDR3 covers 14 residues. The junction had 5 bases not matched to a gene; V was cut back by 6 bases and J by 4 bases. This specimen comes from a study of blood T cell repertoires in COVID-19. Study background: COVID-19 samples, acute and convalescent, were from the United States, Italy and Spain. From T cells, B-cell-depleted T cells, or PBMCs came the material, which was cDNA or gDNA.

Per the original methods: Amplified reference gene primers provided the basis for estimating nucleated cell counts. The table came from immunoSEQ multiplex PCR; TCRdb's copy has only in-frame clones and leaves some out. That table supplies the V and J calls and clone size; D and trimming were determined from the DNA. The repertoire includes 150,000 to 180,000 clones, about 80% of them detected once, and less than 30% sits in the top ten. This receptor was obtained from a woman in her fifties or sixties with acute or convalescent COVID-19. Sequenced material: peripheral blood. The genes are TRBV6-5 and TRBJ2-2; 7 positions match TRBD1. This CDR3 reads CASSLGQITGELFF. In nucleotides, the CDR3 is TGTGCCAGCAGCTTGGGACAGATCACCGGGGAGCTGTTTTTT.